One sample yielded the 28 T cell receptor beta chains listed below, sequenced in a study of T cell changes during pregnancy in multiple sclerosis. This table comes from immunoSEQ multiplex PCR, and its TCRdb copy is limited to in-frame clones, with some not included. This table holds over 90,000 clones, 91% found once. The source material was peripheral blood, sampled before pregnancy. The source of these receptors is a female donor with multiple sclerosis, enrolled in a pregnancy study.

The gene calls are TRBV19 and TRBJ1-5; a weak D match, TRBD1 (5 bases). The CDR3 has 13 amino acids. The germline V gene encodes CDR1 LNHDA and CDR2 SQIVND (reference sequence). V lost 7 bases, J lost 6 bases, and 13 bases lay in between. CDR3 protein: CASTGSGGQPQHF. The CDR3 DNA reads TGTGCCAGTACTGGGAGCGGGGGTCAGCCCCAGCATTTT.

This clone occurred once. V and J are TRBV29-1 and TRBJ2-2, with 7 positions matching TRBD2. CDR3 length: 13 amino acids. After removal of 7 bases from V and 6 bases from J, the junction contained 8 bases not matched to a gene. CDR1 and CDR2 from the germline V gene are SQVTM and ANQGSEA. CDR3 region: CSGHLAGAGELFF. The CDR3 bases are TGCAGCGGACATCTGGCGGGGGCCGGGGAGCTGTTTTTT.

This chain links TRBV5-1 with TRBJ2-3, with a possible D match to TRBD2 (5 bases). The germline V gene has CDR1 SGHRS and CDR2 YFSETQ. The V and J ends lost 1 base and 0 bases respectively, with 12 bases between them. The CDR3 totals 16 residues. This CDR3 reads CASSLRRGSSTDTQYF. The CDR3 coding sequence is TGCGCCAGCAGCTTGAGGCGCGGGTCTAGCACAGATACGCAGTATTTT.

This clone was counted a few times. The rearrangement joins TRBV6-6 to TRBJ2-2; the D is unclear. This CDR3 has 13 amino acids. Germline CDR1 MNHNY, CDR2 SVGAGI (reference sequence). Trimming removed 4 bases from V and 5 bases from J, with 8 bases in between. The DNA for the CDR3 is TGTGCCAGCAGTTTCGCGGAGACCGGGGAGCTGTTTTTT. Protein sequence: CASSFAETGELFF.

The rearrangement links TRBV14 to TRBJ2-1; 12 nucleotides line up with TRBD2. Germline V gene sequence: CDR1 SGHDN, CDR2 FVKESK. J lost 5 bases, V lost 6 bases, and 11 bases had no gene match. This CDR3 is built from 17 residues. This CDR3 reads CASRTGARTSGNNEQFF. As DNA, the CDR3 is TGTGCCAGCAGGACAGGGGCGAGGACTAGCGGGAACAATGAGCAGTTCTTC.

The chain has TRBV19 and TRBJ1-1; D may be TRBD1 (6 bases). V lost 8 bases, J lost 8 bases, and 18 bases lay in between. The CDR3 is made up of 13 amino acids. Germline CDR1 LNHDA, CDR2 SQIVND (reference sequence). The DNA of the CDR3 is TGTGCCAGTGGGGGGGGCGTGAGTCCAGAAGCTTTCTTT. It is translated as CASGGGVSPEAFF.

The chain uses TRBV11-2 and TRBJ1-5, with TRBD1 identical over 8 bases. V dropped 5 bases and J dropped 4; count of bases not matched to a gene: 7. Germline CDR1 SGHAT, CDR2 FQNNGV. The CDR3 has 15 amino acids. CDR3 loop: CASSQRQGYNQPQHF. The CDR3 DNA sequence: TGTGCCAGCAGCCAACGACAGGGGTATAATCAGCCCCAGCATTTT.

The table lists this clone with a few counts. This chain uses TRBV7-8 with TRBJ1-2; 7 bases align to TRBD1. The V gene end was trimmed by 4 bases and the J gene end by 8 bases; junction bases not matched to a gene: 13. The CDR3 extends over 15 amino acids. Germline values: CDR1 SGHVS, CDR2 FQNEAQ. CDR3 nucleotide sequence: TGTGCCAGCAGCTCCAGGACAGGAGACGCTTACGGCTACACCTTC. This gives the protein CASSSRTGDAYGYTF. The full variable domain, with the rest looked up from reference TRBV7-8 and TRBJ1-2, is GAGVSQSPRYKVAKRGQDVALRCDPISGHVSLFWYQQALGQGPEFLTYFQNEAQLDKSGLPSDRFFAERPEGSVSTLKIQRTQQEDSAVYLCASSSRTGDAYGYTFGSGTRLTVV.

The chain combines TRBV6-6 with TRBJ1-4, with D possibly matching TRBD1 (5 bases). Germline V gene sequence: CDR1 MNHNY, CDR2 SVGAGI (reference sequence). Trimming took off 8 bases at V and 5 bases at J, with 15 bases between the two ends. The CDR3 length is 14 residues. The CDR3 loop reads CASGSGRKNEKLFF. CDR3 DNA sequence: TGTGCCAGCGGCTCAGGGAGGAAAAATGAAAAACTGTTTTTT.

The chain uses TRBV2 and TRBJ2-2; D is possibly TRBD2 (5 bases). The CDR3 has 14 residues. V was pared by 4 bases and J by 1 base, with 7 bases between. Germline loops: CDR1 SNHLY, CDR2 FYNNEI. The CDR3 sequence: CASSAGLNTGELFF. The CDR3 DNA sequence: TGTGCCAGCAGTGCTGGACTGAACACCGGGGAGCTGTTTTTT.

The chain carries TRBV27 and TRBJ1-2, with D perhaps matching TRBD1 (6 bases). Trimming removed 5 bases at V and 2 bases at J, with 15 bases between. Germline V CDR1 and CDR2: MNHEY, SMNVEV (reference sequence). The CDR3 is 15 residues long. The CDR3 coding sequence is TGTGCCAGCAGTCCCCATCAGGGGATAAACTATGGCTACACCTTC. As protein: CASSPHQGINYGYTF.

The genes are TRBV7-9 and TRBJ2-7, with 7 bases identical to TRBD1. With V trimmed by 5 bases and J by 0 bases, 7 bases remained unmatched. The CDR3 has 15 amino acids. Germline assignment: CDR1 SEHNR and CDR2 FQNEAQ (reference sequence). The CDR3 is CASSRWGTVSYEQYF. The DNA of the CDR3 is TGTGCCAGCAGCCGATGGGGGACAGTCTCCTACGAGCAGTACTTC.

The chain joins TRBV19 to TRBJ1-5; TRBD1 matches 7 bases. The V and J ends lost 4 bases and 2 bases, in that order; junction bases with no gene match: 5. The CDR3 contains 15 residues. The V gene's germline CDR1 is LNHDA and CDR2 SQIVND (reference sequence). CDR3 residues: CASSRQGLGNQPQHF. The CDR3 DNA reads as TGTGCCAGTAGTAGACAGGGACTTGGCAATCAGCCCCAGCATTTT.

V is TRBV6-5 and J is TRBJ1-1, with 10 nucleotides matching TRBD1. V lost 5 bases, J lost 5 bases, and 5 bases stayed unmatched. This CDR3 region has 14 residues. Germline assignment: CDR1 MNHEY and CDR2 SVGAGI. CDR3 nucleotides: TGTGCCAGCAGTCGGGACAGGGGCAGGACTGAAGCTTTCTTT. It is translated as CASSRDRGRTEAFF.

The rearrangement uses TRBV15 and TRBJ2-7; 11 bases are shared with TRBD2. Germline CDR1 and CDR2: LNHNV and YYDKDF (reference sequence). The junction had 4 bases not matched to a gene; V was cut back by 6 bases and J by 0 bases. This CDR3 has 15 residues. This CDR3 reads CATSLTSGSSYEQYF. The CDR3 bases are TGTGCCACCAGTCTAACTAGCGGGAGCTCCTACGAGCAGTACTTC.

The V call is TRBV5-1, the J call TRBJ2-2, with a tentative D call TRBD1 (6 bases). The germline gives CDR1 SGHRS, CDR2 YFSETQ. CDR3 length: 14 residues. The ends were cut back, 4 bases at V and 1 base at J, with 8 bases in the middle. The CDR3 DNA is TGCGCCAGCAGCGCGGACAGGAACACCGGGGAGCTGTTTTTT. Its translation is CASSADRNTGELFF.

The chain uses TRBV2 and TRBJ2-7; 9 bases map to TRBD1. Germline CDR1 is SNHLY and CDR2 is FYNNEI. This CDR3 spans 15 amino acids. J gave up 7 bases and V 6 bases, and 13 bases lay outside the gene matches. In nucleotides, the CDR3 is TGTGCCAGCAGGACCGGGACAGGGAATCTCGGAGAGCAGTACTTC. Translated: CASRTGTGNLGEQYF.

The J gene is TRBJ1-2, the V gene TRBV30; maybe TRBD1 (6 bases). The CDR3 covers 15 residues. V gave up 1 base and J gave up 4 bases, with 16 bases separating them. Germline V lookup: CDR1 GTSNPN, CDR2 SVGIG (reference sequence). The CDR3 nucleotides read TGTGCCTGGAGTGGGGACACCCTAGGGAGCTATGGCTACACCTTC. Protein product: CAWSGDTLGSYGYTF.

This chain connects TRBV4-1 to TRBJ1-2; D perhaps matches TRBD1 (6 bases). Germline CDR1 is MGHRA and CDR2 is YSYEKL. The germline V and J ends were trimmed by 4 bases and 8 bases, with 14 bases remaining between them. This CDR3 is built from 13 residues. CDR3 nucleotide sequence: TGCGCCAGCAGCCCTGACAGGCCGCGAGGCTACACCTTC. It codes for CASSPDRPRGYTF.

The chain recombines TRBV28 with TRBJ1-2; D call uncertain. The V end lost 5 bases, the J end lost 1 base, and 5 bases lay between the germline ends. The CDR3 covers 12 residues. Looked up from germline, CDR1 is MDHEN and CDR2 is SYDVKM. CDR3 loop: CASSPGNYGYTF. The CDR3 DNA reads TGTGCCAGCAGTCCCGGTAACTATGGCTACACCTTC.

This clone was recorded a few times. The CDR3 reads CASWGQGDEQYF. CDR3 in DNA: TGTGCCAGCTGGGGACAGGGAGACGAGCAGTACTTC. The chain recombines TRBV2 with TRBJ2-7, with 9 nucleotides matching TRBD1. The ends lost 8 bases at V and 5 bases at J; junction bases unmatched: 4. Germline V lookup: CDR1 SNHLY, CDR2 FYNNEI. The length of the CDR3 is 12 residues. Full variable domain (outside the CDR3, taken from reference TRBV2 and TRBJ2-7): EPEVTQTPSHQVTQMGQEVILRCVPISNHLYFYWYRQILGQKVEFLVSFYNNEISEKSEIFDDQFSVERPDGSNFTLKIRSTKLEDSAMYFCASWGQGDEQYFGPGTRLTVT.

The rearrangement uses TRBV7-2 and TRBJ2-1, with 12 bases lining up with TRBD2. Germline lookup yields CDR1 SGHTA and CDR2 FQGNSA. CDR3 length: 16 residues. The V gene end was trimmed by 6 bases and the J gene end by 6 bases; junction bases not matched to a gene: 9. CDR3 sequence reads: CASRKASGGAGNEQFF. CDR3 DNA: TGTGCCAGCAGAAAGGCTAGCGGGGGGGCCGGCAATGAGCAGTTCTTC.

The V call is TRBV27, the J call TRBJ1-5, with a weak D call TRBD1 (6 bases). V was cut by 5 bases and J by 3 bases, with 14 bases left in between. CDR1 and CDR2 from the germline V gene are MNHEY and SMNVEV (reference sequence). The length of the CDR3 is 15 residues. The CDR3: CASSPYRAPNQPQHF. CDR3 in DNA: TGTGCCAGCAGTCCCTACAGGGCTCCCAATCAGCCCCAGCATTTT.

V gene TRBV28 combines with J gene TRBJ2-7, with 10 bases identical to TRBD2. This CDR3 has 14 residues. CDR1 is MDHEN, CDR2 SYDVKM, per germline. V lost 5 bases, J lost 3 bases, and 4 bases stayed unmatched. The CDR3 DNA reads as TGTGCCAGCAGTACGACTAGCGGGTACTACGAGCAGTACTTC. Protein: CASSTTSGYYEQYF.

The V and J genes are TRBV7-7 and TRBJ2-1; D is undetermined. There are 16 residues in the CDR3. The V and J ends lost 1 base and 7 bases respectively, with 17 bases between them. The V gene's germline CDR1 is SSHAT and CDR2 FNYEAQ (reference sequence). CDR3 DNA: TGTGCCAGCAGCTTAGGTGTCGGAGTTCAGTTTAATGAGCAGTTCTTC. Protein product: CASSLGVGVQFNEQFF.

The chain's CDR3 is CASSYSNQPQHF. The CDR3 DNA reads TGTGCCAGTTCCTATAGCAATCAGCCCCAGCATTTT. The chain recombines TRBV2 with TRBJ1-5, with D uncertain. The V and J ends lost 9 bases and 0 bases respectively, with 6 bases between them. Germline CDR1 is SNHLY and CDR2 is FYNNEI. The CDR3 has 12 amino acids.

The CDR3 is CASSPGQGRYEQYF. CDR3 DNA: TGCGCCAGCAGCCCAGGACAGGGTCGGTACGAGCAGTACTTC. The chain is built from TRBV5-1 and TRBJ2-7, with 8 bases fitting TRBD1. This CDR3 is built from 14 residues. Germline lookup yields CDR1 SGHRS and CDR2 YFSETQ. Losses at the gene ends were 4 bases for V and 4 bases for J; bases not matched to a gene: 7.

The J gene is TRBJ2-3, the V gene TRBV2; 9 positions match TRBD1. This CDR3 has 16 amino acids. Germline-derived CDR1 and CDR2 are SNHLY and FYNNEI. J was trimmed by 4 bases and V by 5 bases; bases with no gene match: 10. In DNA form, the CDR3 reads TGTGCCAGCAGTAGGGGAACAGGGGGCAGGTCAGATACGCAGTATTTT. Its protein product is CASSRGTGGRSDTQYF.